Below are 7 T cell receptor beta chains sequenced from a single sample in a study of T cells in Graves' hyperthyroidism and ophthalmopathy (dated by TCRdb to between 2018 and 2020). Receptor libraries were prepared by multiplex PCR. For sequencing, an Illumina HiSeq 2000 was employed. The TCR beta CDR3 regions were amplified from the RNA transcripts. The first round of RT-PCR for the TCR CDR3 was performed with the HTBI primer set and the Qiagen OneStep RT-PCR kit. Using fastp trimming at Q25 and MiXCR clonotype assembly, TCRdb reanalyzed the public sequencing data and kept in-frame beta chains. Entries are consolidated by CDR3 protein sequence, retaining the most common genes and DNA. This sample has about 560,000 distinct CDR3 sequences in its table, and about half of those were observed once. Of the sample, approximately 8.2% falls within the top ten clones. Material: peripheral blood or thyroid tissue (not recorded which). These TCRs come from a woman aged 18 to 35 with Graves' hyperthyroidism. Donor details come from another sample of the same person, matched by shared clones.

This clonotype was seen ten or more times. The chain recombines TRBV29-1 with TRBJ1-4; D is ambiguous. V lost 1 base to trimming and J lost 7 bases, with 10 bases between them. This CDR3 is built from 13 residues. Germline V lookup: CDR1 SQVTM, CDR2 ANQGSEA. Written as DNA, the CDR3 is TGCAGCGTTGAAGGCGGTCGGGGTGAAAAACTGTTTTTT. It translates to CSVEGGRGEKLFF. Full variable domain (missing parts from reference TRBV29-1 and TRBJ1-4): SAVISQKPSRDICQRGTSLTIQCQVDSQVTMMFWYRQQPGQSLTLIATANQGSEATYESGFVIDKFPISRPNLTFSTLTVSNMSPEDSSIYLCSVEGGRGEKLFFGSGTQLSVL.

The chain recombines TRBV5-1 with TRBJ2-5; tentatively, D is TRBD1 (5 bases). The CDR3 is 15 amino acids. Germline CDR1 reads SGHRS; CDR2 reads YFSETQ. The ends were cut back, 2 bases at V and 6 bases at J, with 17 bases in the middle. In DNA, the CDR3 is TGCGCCAGCAGCTTTGACAGACAGCCATCTCAGACCCAGTACTTC. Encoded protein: CASSFDRQPSQTQYF.

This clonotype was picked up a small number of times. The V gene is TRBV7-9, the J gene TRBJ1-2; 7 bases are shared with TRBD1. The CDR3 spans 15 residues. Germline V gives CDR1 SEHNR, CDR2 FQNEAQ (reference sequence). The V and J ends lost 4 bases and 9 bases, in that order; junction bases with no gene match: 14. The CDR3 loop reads CASSSRTGEYGRYTF. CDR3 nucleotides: TGTGCCAGCAGCTCCCGAACAGGGGAATATGGACGCTACACCTTC. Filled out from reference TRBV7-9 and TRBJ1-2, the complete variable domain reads DTGVSQNPRHKITKRGQNVTFRCDPISEHNRLYWYRQTLGQGPEFLTYFQNEAQLEKSRLLSDRFSAERPKGSFSTLEIQRTEQGDSAMYLCASSSRTGEYGRYTFGSGTRLTVV.

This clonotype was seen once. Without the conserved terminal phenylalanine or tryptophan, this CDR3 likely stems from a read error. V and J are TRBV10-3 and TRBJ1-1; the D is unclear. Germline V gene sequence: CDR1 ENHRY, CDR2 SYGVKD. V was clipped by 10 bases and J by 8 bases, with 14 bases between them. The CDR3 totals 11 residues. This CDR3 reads CASRKASEAFL. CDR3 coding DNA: TGTGCCAGCCGTAAGGCCTCCGAAGCTTTCCTT.

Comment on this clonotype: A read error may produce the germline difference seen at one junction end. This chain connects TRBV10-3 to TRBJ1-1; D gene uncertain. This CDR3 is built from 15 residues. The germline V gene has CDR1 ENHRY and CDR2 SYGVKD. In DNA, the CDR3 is TGTGCCAGCAGTGTGGTGTGGCAGCTGAACACTGAAGCTTTCTTT. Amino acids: CASSVVWQLNTEAFF.

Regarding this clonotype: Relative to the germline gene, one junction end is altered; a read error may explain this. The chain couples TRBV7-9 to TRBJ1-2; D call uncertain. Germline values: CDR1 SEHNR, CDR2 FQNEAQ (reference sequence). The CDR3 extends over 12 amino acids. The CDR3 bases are TGTGCCTGCAGCCGAGGGTTGGAGGGCTACACCTTC. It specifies CACSRGLEGYTF.

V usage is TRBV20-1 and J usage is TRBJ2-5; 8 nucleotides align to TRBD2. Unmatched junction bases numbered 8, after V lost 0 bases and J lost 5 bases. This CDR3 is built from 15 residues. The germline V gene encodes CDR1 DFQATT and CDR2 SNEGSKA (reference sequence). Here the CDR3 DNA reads TGCAGTGCTAGAGATTTGGCGGGAGGTCGGGAGACCCAGTACTTC. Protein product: CSARDLAGGRETQYF.